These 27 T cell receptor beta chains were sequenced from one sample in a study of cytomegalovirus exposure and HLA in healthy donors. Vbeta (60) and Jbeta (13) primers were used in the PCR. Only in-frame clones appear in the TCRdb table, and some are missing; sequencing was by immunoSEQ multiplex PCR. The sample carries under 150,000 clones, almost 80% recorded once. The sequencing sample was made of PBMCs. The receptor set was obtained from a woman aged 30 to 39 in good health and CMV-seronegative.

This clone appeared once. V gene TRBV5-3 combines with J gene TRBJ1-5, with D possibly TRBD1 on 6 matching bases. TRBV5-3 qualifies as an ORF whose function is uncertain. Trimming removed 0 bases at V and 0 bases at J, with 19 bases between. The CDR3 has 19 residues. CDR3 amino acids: CARSLDRLRDTLSNQPQHF. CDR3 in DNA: TGTGCCAGAAGCTTGGACAGACTTAGGGACACACTTAGCAATCAGCCCCAGCATTTT.

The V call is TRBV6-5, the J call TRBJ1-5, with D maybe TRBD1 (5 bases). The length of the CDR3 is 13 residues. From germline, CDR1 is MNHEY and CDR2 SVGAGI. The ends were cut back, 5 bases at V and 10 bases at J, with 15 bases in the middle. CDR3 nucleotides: TGTGCCAGCAGTACCGGGACTTGGGGACCCCAGCATTTT. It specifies CASSTGTWGPQHF.

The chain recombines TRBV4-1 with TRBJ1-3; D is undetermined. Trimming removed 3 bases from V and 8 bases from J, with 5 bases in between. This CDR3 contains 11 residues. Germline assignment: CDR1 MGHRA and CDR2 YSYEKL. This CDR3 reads CASSQSDTIYF. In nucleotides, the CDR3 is TGCGCCAGCAGCCAGTCCGACACCATATATTTT.

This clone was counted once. CDR3 sequence reads: CASSGEGSGANVLTF. CDR3 nucleotides: TGTGCCAGCAGCGGGGAGGGATCTGGGGCCAACGTCCTGACTTTC. The rearrangement uses TRBV11-2 and TRBJ2-6; TRBD2 aligns across 7 bases. CDR3 length: 15 residues. V shed 5 bases and J 1 base; nucleotides not matched to a gene: 2. The germline CDR1 and CDR2 sequences are SGHAT and FQNNGV.

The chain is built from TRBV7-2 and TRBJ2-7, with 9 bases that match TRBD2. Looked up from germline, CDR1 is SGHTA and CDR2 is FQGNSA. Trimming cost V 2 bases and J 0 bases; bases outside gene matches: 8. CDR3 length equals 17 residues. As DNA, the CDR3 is TGTGCCAGCAGCTTAAGGTCCGCGGGGGGGAGCTCCTACGAGCAGTACTTC. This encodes CASSLRSAGGSSYEQYF.

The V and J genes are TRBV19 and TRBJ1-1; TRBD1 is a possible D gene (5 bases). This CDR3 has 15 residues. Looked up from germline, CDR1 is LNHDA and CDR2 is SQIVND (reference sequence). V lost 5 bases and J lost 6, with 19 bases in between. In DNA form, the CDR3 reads TGTGCCAGTAGTCTAGCCCGGGCCCCAGGGTCTGAAGCTTTCTTT. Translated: CASSLARAPGSEAFF.

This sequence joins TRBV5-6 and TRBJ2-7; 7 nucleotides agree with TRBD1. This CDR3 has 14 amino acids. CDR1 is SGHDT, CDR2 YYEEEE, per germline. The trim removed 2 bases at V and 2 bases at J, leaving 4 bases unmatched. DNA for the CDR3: TGTGCCAGCAGCTTTTTGGGACAGACCTACGAGCAGTACTTC. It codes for CASSFLGQTYEQYF.

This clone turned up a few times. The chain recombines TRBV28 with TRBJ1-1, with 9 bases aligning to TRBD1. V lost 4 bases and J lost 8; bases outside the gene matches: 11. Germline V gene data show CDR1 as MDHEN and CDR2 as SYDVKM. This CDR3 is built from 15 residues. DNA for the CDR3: TGTGCCAGCAGTTCCGGAACCACAGGGGGCTCGGAAGCTTTCTTT. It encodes CASSSGTTGGSEAFF.

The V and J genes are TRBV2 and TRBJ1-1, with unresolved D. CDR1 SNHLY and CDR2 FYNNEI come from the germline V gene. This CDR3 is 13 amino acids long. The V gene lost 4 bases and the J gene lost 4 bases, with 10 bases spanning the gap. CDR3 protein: CASSAHWSTEAFF. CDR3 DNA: TGTGCCAGCAGTGCCCATTGGAGCACTGAAGCTTTCTTT.

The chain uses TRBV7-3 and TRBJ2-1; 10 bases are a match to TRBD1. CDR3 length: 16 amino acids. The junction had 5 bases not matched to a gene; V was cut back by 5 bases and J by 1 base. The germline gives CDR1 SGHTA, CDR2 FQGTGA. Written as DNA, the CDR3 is TGTGCCAGCAGCCCTCCGGGACAGGGGTCCTACAATGAGCAGTTCTTC. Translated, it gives CASSPPGQGSYNEQFF.

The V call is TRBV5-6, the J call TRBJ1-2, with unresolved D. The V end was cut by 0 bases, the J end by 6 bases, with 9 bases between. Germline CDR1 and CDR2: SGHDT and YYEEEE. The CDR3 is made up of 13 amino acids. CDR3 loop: CASSLGGVHGYTF. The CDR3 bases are TGTGCCAGCAGCTTGGGCGGGGTCCATGGCTACACCTTC.

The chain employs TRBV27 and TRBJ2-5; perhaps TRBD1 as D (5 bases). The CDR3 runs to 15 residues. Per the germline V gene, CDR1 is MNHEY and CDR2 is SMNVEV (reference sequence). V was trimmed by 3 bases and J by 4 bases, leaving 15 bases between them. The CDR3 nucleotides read TGTGCCAGCAGTTTTTTAGGGGCGCGTCGAGAGACCCAGTACTTC. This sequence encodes CASSFLGARRETQYF.

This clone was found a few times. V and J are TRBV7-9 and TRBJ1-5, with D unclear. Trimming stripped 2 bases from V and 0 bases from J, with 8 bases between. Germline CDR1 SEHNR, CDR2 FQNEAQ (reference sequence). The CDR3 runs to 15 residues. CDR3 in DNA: TGTGCCAGCAGCTTATATTCAGGTAGCAATCAGCCCCAGCATTTT. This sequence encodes CASSLYSGSNQPQHF.

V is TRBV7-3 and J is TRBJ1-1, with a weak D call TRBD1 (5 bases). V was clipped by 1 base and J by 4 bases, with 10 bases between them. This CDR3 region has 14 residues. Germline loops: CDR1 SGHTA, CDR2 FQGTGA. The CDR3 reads CASSLMGGTTEAFF. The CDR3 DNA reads TGTGCCAGCAGCTTAATGGGGGGAACCACTGAAGCTTTCTTT. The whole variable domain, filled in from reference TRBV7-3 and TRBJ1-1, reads GAGVSQTPSNKVTEKGKYVELRCDPISGHTALYWYRQSLGQGPEFLIYFQGTGAADDSGLPNDRFFAVRPEGSVSTLKIQRTERGDSAVYLCASSLMGGTTEAFFGQGTRLTVV.

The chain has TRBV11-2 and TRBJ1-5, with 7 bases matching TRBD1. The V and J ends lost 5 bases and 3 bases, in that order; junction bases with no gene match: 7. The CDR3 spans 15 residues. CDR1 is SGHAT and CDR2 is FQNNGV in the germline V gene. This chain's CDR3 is CASSPSTGYNQPQHF. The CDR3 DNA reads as TGTGCCAGCAGCCCATCGACAGGGTACAATCAGCCCCAGCATTTT.

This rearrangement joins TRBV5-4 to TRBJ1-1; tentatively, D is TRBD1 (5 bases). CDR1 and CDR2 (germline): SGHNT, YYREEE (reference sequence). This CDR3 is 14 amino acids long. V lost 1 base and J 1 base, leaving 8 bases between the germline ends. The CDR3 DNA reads TGTGCCAGCAGCTTGTGGGGCGGGAACACTGAAGCTTTCTTT. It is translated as CASSLWGGNTEAFF.

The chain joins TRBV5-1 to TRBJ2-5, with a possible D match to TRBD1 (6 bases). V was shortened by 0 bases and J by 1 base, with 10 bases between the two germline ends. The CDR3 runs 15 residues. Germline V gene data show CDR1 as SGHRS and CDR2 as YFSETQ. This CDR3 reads CASSLAVGGQETQYF. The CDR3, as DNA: TGCGCCAGCAGCTTGGCCGTAGGGGGCCAAGAGACCCAGTACTTC.

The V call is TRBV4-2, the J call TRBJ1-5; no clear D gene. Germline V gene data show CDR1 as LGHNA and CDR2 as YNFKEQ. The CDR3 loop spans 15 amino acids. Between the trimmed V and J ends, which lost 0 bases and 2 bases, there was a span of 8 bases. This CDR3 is CASSQDAAGNQPQHF. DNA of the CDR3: TGTGCCAGCAGCCAAGATGCGGCAGGCAATCAGCCCCAGCATTTT.

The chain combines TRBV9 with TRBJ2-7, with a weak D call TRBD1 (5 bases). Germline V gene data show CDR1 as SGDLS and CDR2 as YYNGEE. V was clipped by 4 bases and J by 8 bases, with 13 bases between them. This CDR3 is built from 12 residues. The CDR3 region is CASSNLREQQYF. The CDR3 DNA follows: TGTGCCAGCAGCAACCTCAGGGAACAGCAGTACTTC.

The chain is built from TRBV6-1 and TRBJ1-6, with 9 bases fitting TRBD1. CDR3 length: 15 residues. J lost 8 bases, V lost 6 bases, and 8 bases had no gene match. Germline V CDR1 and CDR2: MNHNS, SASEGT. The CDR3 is CASRGTGPSYSPLHF. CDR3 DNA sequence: TGTGCCAGCAGGGGGACAGGGCCTTCCTATTCACCCCTCCACTTT.

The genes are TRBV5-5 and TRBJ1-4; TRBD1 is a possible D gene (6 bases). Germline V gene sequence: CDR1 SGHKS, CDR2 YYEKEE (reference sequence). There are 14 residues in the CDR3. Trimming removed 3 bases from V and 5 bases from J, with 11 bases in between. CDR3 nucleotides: TGTGCCAGCAGCTGGGGCAGGGGAAATGAAAAACTGTTTTTT. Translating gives CASSWGRGNEKLFF.

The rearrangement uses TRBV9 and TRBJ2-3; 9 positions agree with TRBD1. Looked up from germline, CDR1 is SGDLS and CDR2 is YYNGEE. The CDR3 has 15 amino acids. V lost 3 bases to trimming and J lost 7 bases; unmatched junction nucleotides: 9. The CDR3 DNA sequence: TGTGCCAGCAGCGACCGGGACAGGGAAGGGAATACGCAGTATTTT. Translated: CASSDRDREGNTQYF. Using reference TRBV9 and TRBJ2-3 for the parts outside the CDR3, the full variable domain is DSGVTQTPKHLITATGQRVTLRCSPRSGDLSVYWYQQSLDQGLQFLIQYYNGEERAKGNILERFSAQQFPDLHSELNLSSLELGDSALYFCASSDRDREGNTQYFGPGTRLTVL.

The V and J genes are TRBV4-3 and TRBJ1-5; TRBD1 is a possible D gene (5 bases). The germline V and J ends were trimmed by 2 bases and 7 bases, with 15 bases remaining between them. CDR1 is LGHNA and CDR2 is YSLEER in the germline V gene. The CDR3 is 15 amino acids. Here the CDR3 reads CASSQLTGLGQPQHF. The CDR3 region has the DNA TGCGCCAGCAGCCAACTTACAGGCCTTGGGCAGCCCCAGCATTTT.

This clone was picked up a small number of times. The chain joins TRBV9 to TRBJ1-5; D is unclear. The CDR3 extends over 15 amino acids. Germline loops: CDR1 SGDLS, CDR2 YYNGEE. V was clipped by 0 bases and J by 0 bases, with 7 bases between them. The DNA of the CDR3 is TGTGCCAGCAGCGTAGGAGGGATTAGCAATCAGCCCCAGCATTTT. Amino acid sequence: CASSVGGISNQPQHF.

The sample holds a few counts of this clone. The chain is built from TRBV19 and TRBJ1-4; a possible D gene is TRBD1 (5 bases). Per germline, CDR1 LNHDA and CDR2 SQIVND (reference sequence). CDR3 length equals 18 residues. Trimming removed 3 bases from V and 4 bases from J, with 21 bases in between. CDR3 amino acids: CASSIDGALGGDNEKLFF. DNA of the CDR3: TGTGCCAGTAGTATCGACGGGGCACTCGGCGGGGATAATGAAAAACTGTTTTTT.

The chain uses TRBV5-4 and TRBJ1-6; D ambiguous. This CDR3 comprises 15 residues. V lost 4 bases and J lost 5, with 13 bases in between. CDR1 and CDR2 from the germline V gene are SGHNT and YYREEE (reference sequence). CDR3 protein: CASSPAGLDNSPLHF. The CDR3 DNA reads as TGTGCCAGCAGCCCGGCCGGTCTAGATAATTCACCCCTCCACTTT.

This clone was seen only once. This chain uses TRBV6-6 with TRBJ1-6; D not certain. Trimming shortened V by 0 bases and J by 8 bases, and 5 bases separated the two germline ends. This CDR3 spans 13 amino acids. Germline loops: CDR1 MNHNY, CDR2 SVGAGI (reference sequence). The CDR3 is CASSYSQDSPLHF. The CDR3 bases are TGTGCCAGCAGTTACTCACAAGATTCACCCCTCCACTTT.